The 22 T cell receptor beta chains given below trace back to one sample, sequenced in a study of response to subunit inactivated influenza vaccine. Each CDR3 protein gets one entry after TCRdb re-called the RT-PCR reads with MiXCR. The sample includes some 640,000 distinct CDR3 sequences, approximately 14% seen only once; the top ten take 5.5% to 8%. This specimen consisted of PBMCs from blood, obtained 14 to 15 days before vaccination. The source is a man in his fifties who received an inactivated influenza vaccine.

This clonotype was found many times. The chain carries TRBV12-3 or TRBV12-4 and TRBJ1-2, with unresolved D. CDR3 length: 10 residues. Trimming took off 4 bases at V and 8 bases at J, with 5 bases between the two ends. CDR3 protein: CASSSKGYTF. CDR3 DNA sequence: TGTGCCAGCAGTTCTAAAGGCTACACCTTC.

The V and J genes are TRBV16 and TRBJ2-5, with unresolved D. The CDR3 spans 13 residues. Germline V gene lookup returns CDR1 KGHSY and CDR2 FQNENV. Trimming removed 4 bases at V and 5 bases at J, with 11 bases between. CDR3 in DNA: TGTGCCAGCAGCCCCACGGTTGTGGAGACCCAGTACTTC. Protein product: CASSPTVVETQYF. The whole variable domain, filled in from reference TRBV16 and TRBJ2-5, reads GEEVAQTPKHLVRGEGQKAKLYCAPIKGHSYVFWYQQVLKNEFKFLISFQNENVFDETGMPKERFSAKCLPNSPCSLEIQATKLEDSAVYFCASSPTVVETQYFGPGTRLLVL.

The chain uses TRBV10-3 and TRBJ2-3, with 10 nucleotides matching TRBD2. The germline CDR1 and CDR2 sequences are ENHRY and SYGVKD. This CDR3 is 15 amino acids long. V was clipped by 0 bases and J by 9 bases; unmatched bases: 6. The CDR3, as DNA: TGTGCCATCAGTGAGTCCCTAGCGGGAGATCAGACGCAGTATTTT. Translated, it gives CAISESLAGDQTQYF.

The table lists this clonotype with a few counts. The CDR3 DNA sequence: TGTGCCAGCAGCTTAGATAGCGGGGGGCCCTGGGCCTACAATGAGCAGTTCTTC. Its translation: CASSLDSGGPWAYNEQFF. The rearrangement uses TRBV11-1 and TRBJ2-1; 10 positions match TRBD2. Germline V gene data show CDR1 as SGHAT and CDR2 as FQDESV (reference sequence). CDR3 length: 18 amino acids. V lost 1 base to trimming and J lost 2 bases; unmatched junction nucleotides: 8.

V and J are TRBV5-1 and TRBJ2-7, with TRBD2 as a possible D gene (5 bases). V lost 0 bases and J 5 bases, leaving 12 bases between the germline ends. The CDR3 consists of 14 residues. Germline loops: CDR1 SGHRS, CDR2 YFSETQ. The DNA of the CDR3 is TGCGCCAGCAGCTTGGGCCAGGCGGGCAACGAGCAGTACTTC. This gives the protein CASSLGQAGNEQYF.

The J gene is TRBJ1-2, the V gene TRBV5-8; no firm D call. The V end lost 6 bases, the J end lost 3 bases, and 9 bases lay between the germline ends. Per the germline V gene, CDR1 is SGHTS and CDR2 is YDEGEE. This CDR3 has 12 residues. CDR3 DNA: TGTGCCAGCAAGACCGGGTACTATGGCTACACCTTC. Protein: CASKTGYYGYTF.

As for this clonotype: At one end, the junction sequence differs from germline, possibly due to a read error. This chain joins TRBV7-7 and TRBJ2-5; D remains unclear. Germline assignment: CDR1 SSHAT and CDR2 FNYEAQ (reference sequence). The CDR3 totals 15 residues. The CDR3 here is CASSLGVGSSKTQYF. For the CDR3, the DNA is TGTGCTAGCAGCTTAGGAGTCGGGTCCTCGAAGACCCAGTACTTC.

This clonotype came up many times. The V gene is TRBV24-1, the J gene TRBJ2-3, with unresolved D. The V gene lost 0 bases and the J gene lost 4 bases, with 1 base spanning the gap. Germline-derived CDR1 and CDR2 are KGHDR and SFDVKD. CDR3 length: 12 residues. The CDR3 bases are TGTGCCACCAGTGATTTGTCAGATACGCAGTATTTT. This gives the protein CATSDLSDTQYF.

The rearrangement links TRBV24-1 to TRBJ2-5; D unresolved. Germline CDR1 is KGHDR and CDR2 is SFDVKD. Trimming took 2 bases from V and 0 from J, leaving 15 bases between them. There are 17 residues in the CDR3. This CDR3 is CATSDSYGGRDQETQYF. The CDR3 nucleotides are TGTGCCACCAGTGATTCCTATGGTGGAAGGGACCAAGAGACCCAGTACTTC.

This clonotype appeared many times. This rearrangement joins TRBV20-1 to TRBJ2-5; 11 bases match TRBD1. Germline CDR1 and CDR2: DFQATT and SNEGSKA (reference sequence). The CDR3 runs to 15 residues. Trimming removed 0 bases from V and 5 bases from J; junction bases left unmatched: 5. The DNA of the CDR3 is TGCAGTGCTAGAGACGGACAGGGGGCTGTGGAGACCCAGTACTTC. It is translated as CSARDGQGAVETQYF.

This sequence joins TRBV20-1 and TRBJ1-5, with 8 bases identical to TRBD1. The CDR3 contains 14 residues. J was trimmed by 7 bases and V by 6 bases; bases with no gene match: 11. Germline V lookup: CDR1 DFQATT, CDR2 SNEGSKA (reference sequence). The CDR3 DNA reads TGCAGTGCCAGGGGCGGACAGGGAGGACAGCCCCAGCATTTT. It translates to CSARGGQGGQPQHF.

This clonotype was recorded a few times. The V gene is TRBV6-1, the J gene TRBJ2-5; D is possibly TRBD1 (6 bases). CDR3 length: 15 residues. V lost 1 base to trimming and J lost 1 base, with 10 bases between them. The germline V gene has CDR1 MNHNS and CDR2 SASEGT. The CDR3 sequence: CASSEGRGSQETQYF. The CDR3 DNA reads TGTGCCAGCAGTGAAGGCAGGGGTTCCCAAGAGACCCAGTACTTC.

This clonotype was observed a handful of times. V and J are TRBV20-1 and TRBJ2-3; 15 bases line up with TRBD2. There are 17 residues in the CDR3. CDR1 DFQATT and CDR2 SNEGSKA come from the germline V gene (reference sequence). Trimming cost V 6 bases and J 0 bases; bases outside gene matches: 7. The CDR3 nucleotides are TGCAGTGCAGGGGGGACTAGCGGGGGGATGAGCACAGATACGCAGTATTTT. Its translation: CSAGGTSGGMSTDTQYF.

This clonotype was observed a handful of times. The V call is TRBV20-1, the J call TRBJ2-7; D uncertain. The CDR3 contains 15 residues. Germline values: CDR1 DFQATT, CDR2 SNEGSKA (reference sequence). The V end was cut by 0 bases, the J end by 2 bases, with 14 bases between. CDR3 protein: CSARDRWGRAYEQYF. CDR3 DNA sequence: TGCAGTGCTAGAGATCGGTGGGGAAGAGCCTACGAGCAGTACTTC.

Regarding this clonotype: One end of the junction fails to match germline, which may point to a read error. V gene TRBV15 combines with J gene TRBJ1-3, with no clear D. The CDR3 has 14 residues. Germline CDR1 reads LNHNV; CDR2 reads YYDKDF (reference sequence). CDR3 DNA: TGTGCCACCAGCAGTCCTAACAGTGGAAGCACCATATATTTT. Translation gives CATSSPNSGSTIYF.

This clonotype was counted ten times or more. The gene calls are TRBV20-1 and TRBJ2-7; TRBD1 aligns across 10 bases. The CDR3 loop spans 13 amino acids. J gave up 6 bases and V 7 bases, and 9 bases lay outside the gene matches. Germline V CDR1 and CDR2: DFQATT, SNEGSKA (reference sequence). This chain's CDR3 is CSETGQGNGEQYF. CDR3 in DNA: TGCAGTGAAACGGGACAGGGGAATGGCGAGCAGTACTTC.

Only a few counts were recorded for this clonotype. The CDR3 sequence is CASSPFGGATLYNSPLHF. The CDR3 nucleotides read TGTGCCAGCAGCCCCTTCGGAGGGGCGACGCTTTATAATTCACCCCTCCACTTT. The chain joins TRBV11-2 to TRBJ1-6; D is perhaps TRBD1 (5 bases). This CDR3 region has 18 residues. The V gene's germline CDR1 is SGHAT and CDR2 FQNNGV. Trimming took 5 bases from V and 4 from J, leaving 21 bases between them. Using reference TRBV11-2 and TRBJ1-6 for the parts outside the CDR3, the full variable domain is EAGVAQSPRYKIIEKRQSVAFWCNPISGHATLYWYQQILGQGPKLLIQFQNNGVVDDSQLPKDRFSAERLKGVDSTLKIQPAKLEDSAVYLCASSPFGGATLYNSPLHFGNGTRLTVT.

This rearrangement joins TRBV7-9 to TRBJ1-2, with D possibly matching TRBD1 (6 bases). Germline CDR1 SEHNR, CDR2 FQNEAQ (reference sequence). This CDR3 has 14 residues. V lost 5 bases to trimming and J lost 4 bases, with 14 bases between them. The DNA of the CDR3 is TGTGCCAGCAGCCCCCAGGGGAGCAGCTATGGCTACACCTTC. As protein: CASSPQGSSYGYTF.

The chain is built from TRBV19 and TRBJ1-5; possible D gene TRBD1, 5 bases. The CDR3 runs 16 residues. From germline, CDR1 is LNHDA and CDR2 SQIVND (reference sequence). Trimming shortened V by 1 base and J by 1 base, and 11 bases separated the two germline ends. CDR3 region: CASSIGQGRSNQPQHF. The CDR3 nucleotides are TGTGCCAGTAGTATAGGGCAGGGAAGGAGCAATCAGCCCCAGCATTTT.

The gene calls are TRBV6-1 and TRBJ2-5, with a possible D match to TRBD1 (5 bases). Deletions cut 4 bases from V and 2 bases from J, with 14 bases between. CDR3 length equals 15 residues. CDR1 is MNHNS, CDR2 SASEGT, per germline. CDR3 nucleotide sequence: TGTGCCAGCAGTGTTCCCCTGACAGTACAAGAGACCCAGTACTTC. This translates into CASSVPLTVQETQYF.

This chain's CDR3 is CAWSVGQGYQPQHF. CDR3 nucleotide sequence: TGTGCCTGGAGTGTAGGCCAGGGTTATCAGCCCCAGCATTTT. The chain combines TRBV30 with TRBJ1-5, with a weak D call TRBD1 (5 bases). The CDR3 runs to 14 residues. Germline CDR1 and CDR2: GTSNPN and SVGIG (reference sequence). With 0 bases removed from V and 5 bases from J, the gap between germline ends came to 11 bases.

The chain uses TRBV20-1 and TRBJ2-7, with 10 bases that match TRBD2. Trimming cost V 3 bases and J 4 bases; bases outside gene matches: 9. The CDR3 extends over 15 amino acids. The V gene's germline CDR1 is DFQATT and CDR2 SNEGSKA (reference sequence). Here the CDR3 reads CSASVASGSGYEQYF. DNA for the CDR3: TGCAGTGCTAGTGTGGCTAGCGGGAGCGGTTACGAGCAGTACTTC.